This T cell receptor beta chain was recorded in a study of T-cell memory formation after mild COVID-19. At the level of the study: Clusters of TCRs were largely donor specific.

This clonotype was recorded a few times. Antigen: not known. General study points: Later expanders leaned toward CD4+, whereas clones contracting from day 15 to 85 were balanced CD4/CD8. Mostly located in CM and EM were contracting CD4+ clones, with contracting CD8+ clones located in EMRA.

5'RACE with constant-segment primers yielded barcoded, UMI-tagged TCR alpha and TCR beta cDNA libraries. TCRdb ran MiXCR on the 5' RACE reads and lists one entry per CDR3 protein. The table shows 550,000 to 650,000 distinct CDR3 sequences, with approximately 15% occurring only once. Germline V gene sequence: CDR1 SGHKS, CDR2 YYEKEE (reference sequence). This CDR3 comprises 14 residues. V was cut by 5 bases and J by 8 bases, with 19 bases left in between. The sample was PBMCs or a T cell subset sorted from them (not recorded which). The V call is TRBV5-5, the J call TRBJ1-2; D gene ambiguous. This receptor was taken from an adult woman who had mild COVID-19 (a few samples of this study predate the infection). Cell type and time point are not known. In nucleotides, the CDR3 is TGTGCCAGCAGTCCTAGGGATGAGGTCTACGGCTACACCTTC. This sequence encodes CASSPRDEVYGYTF.